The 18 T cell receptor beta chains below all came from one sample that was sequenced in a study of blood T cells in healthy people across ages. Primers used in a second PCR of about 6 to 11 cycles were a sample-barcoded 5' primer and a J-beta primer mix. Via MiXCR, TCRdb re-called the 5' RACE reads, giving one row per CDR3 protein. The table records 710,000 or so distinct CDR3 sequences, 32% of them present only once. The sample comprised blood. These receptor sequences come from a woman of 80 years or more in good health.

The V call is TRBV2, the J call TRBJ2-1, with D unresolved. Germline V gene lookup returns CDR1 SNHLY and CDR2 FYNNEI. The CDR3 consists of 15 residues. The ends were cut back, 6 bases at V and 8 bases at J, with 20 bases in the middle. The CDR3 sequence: CASSPGPSRVHEQFF. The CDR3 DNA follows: TGTGCCAGCAGCCCCGGGCCCAGCCGAGTCCATGAGCAGTTCTTC.

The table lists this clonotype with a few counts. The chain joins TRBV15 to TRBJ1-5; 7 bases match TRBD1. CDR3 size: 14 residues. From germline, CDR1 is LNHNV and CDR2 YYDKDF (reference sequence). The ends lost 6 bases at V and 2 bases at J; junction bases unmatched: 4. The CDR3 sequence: CATSYRGGNQPQHF. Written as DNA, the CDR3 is TGTGCCACCAGTTACAGGGGAGGCAATCAGCCCCAGCATTTT.

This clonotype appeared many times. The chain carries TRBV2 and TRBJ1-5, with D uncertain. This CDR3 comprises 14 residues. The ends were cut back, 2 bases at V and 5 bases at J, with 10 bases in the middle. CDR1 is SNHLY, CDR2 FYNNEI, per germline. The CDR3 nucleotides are TGTGCCAGCAGTGAACCTACGGACCATCAGCCCCAGCATTTT. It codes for CASSEPTDHQPQHF.

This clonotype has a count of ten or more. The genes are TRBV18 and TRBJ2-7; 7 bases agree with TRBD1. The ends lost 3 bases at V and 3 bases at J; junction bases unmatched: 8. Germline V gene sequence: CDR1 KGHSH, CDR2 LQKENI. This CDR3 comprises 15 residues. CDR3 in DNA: TGTGCCAGCTCACCGTGGCAGGGGGATCGCTACGAGCAGTACTTC. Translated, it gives CASSPWQGDRYEQYF.

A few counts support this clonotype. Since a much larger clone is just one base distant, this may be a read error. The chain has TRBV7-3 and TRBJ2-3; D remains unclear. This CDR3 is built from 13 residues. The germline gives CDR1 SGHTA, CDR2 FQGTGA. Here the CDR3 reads CVSSLARLDTQYF. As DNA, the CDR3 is TGTGTCAGCAGCTTAGCTAGATTAGATACGCAGTATTTT. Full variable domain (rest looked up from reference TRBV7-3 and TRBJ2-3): GAGVSQTPSNKVTEKGKYVELRCDPISGHTALYWYRQSLGQGPEFLIYFQGTGAADDSGLPNDRFFAVRPEGSVSTLKIQRTERGDSAVYLCVSSLARLDTQYFGPGTRLTVL.

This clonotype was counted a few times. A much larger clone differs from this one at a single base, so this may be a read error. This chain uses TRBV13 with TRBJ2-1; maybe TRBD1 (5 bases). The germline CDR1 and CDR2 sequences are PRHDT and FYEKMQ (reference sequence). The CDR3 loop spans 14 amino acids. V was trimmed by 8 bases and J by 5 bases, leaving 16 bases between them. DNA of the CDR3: TGTGCCAGCGGAAACCCACAGGTTAACAATGAGCAGTTCTTC. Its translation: CASGNPQVNNEQFF.

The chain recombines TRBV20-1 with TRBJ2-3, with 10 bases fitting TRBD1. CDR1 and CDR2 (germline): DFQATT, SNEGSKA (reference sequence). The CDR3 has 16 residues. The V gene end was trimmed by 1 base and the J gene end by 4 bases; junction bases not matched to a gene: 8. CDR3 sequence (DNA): TGCAGTGCTAGAGGACTGTCGACAGGGGGCTCAGATACGCAGTATTTT. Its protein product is CSARGLSTGGSDTQYF.

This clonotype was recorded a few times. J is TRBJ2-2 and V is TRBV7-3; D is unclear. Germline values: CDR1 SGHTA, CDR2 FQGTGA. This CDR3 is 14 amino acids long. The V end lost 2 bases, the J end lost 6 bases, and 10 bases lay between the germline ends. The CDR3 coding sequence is TGTGCCAGCAGCTTACGGACGGTATCCGGGGAGCTGTTTTTT. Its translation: CASSLRTVSGELFF.

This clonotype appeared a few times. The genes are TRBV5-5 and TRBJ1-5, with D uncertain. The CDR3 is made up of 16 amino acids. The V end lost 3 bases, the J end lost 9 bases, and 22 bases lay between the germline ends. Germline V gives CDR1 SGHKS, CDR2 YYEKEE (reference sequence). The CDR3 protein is CASSSTLIGRGSPQHF. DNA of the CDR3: TGTGCCAGCAGCTCGACCTTGATTGGACGTGGGTCGCCCCAGCATTTT.

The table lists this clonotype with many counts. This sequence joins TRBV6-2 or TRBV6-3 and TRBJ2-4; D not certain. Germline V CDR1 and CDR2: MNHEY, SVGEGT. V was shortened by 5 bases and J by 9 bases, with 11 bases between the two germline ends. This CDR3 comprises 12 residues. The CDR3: CASSPPRSIQYF. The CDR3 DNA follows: TGTGCCAGCAGTCCCCCCAGGAGCATTCAGTACTTC.

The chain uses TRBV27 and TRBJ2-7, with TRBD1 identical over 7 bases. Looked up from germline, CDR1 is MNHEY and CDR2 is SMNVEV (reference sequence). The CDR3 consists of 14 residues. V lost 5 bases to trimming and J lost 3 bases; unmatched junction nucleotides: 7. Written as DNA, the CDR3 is TGTGCCAGCAGTCCCGCGGACAGGTTCTACGAGCAGTACTTC. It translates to CASSPADRFYEQYF.

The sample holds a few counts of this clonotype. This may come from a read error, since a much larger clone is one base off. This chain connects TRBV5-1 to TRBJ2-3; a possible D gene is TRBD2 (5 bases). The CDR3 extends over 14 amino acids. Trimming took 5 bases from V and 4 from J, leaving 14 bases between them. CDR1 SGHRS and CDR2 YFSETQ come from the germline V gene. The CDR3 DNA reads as TGCGCCAGCAGTACCGGGTCTAGCTCAGATACGCAGTATTTT. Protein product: CASSTGSSSDTQYF.

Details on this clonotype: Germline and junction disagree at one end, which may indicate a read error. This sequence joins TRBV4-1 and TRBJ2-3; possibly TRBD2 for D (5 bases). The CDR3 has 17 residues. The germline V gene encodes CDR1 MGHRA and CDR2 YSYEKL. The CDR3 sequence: CASSQESGRASTDTQYF. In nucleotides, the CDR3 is TGCGCCAGCAGCCAAGAAAGTGGCCGTGCTAGCACAGATACGCAATATTTT.

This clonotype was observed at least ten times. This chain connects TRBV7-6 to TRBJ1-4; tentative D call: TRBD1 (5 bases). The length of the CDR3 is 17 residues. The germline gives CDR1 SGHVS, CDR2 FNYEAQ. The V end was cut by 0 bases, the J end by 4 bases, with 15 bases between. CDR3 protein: CASSLASGIPGNEKLFF. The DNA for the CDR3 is TGTGCCAGCAGCTTAGCGTCAGGGATTCCTGGTAATGAAAAACTGTTTTTT.

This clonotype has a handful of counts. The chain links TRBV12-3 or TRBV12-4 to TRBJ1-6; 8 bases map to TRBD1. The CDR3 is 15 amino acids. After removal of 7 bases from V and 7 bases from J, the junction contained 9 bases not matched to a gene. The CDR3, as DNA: TGTGCCAGCATCTCGGGGGACAGGTTCAATTCACCCCTCCACTTT. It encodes CASISGDRFNSPLHF.

The CDR3 is CASSEARGELWGYTF. The CDR3 DNA reads TGTGCCAGCAGTGAAGCTCGTGGAGAACTATGGGGCTACACCTTC. The rearrangement joins TRBV2 to TRBJ1-2; D gene ambiguous. There are 15 residues in the CDR3. Between the trimmed V and J ends, which lost 0 bases and 8 bases, there was a span of 16 bases. From germline, CDR1 is SNHLY and CDR2 FYNNEI.

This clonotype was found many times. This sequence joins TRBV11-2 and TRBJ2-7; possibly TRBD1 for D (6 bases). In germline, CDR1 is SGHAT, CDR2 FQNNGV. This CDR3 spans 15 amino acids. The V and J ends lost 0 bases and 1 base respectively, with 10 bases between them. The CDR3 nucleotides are TGTGCCAGCAGCTTAGATAGTGGACAGTCCTACGAGCAGTACTTC. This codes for CASSLDSGQSYEQYF.

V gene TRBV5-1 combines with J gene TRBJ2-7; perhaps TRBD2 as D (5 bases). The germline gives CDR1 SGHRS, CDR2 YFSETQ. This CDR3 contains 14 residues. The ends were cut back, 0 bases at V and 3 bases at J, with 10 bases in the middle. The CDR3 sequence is CASSLEGSDYEQYF. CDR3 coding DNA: TGCGCCAGCAGCTTGGAGGGTAGCGACTACGAGCAGTACTTC.